This note documents a single T cell receptor beta chain sequence. The V gene's germline CDR1 is SNHLY and CDR2 FYNNEI. This CDR3 spans 14 amino acids. Deletions cut 4 bases from V and 5 bases from J, with 12 bases between. This entry comes from a study of control samples from healthy donors and cancer patients. The method was immunoSEQ multiplex PCR; TCRdb's version includes in-frame clones alone and lacks a portion of them. This repertoire shows tens of thousands of clones, less than 90% found once; its top ten account for 13% to 15%. Sequencing was performed on blood. This chain links TRBV2 with TRBJ2-1, with D perhaps TRBD1 (6 bases). The clonotype was recovered from a woman aged 65 to 85 in good health. CDR3 nucleotides: TGTGCCAGCAGTGTTACGGACAGAAACAATGAGCAGTTCTTC. Translating gives CASSVTDRNNEQFF.